This paragraph reports one TCR beta chain. The antigen remains unidentified. V trimming: 2 bases; J trimming: 1 base; junction bases outside the gene matches: 4. The CDR3 sequence is 16 residues long. From germline, CDR1 is MGHDK and CDR2 SYGVNS. The data derive from a study of naive and memory T cell subsets. General observations from the study: In naive cells, over 95% of TCR sequences were seen only once. Naive repertoires, especially CD8, held a few larger clonotypes, possibly memory cells re-expressing CD45RA. In CD4 and CD8 cells, diversity dropped from naive through EMRA.

An equimolar mix of two oligonucleotides served as the beta constant-region primer for TRBC1 and TRBC2. Four rounds of PCR amplified the ligated cDNA using nested alpha and beta constant-region primers plus SP2. In TCRdb, the UMI-ligation and nested PCR reads were re-called with MiXCR into one record per CDR3 protein. The top ten clones hold about 0.57% of a sample with approximately 150,000 distinct CDR3 sequences, 15% to 20% of them seen once. The origin of this receptor is a human donor in good health. The J gene is TRBJ2-1, the V gene TRBV25-1; 8 bases map to TRBD1. What was sequenced was naive CD8+ T cells from blood. The CDR3 coding sequence is TGTGCCAGCAGTGAAATCGGACAGGGATCCTACAATGAGCAGTTCTTC. Amino acid sequence: CASSEIGQGSYNEQFF.